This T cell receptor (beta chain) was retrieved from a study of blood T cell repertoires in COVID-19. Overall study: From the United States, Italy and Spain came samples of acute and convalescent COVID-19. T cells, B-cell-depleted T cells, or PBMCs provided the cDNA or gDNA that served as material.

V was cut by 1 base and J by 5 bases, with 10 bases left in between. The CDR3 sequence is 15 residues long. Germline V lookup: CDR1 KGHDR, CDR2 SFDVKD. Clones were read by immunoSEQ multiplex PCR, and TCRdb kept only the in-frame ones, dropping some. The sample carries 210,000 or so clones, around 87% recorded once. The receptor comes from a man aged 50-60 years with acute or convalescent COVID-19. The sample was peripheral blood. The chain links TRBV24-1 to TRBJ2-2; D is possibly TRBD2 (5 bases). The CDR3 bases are TGTGCCACCAGTGATTTTTCTAGCCCTACCGGGGAGCTGTTTTTT. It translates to CATSDFSSPTGELFF.